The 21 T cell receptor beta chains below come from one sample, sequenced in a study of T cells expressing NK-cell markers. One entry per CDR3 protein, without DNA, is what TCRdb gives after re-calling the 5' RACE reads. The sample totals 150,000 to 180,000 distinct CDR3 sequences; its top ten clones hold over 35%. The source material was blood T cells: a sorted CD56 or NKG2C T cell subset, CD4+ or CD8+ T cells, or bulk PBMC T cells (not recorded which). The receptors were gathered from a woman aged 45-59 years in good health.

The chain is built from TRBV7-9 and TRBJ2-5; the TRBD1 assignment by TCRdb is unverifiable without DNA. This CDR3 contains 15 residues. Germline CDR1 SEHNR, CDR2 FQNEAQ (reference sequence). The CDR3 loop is CASSERGQPRTTQYF.

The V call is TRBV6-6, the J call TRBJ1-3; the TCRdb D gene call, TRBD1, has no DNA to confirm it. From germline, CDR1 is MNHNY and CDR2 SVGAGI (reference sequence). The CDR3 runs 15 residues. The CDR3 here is CASSYSPGGRNTIYF.

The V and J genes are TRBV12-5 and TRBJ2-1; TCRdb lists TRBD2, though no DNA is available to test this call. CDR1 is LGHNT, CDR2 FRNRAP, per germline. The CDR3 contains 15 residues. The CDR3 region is CASGRTSGRGNEQFF.

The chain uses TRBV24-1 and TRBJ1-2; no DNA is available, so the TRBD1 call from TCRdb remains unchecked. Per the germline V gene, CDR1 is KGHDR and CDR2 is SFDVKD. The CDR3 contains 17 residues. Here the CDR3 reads CATSDSPGTGGDTGYTF.

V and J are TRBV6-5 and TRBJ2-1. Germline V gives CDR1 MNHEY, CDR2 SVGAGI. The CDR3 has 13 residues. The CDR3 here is CASKGLSYNEQFF.

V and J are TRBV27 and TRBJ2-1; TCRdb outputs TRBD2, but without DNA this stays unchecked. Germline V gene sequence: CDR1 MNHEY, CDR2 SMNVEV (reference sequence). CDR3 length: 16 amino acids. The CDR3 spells CASSRPGTVSYNEQFF.

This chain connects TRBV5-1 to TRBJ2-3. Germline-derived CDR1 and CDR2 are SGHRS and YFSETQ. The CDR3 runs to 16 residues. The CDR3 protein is CASSLWWETNTDTQYF.

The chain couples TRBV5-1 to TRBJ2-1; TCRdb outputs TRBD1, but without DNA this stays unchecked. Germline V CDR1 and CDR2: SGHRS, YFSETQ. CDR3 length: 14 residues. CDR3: CASSIWTGEDEQFF.

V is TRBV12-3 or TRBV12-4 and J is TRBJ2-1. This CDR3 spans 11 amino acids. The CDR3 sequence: CASSFSGVQFF.

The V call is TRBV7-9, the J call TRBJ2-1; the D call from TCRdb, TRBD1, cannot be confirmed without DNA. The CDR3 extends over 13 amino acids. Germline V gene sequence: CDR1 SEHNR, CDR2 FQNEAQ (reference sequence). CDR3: CASSKLNRDGQFF.

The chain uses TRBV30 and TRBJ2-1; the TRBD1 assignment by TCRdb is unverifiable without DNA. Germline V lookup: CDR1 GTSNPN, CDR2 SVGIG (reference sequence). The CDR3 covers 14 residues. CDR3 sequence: CAWSVGDRVNEQFF.

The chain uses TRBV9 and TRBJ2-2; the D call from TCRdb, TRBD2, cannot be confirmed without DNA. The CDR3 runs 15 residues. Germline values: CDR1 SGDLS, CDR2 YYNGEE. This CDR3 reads CASDGLAANTGELFF.

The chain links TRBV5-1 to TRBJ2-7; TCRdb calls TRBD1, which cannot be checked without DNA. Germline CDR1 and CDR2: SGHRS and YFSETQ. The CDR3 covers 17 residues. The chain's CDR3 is CASSPEVGTASSYEQYF.

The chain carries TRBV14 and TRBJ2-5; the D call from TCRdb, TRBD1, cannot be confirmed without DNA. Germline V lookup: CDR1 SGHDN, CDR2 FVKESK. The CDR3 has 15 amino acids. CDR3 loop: CASSQNRGLQETQYF.

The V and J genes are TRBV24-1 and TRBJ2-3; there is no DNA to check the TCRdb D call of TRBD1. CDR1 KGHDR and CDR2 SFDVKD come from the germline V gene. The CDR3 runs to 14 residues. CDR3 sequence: CATSPGASTDTQYF.

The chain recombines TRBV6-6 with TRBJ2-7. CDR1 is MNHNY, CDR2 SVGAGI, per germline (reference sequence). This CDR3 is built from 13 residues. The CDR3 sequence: CASSDGTTYEQYF.

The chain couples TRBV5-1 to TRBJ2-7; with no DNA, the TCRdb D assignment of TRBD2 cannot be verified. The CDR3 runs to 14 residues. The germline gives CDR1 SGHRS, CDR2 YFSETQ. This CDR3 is CASTRAGGGDEQYF. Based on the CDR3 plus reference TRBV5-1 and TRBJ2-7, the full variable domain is KAGVTQTPRYLIKTRGQQVTLSCSPISGHRSVSWYQQTPGQGLQFLFEYFSETQRNKGNFPGRFSGRQFSNSRSEMNVSTLELGDSALYLCASTRAGGGDEQYFGPGTRLTVT.

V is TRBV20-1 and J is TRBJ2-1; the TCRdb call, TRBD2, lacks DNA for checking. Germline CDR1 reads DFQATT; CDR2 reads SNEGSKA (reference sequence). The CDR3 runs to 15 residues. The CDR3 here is CSALTSSSVYNEQFF.

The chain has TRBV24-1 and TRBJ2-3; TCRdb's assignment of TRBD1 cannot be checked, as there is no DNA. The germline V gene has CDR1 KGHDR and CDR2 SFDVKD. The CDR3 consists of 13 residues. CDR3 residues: CATSDSRTDTQYF.

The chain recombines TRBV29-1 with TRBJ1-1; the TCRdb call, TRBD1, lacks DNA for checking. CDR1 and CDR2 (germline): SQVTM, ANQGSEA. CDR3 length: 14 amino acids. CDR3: CSVAIDRENTEAFF. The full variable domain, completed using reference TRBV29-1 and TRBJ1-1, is SAVISQKPSRDICQRGTSLTIQCQVDSQVTMMFWYRQQPGQSLTLIATANQGSEATYESGFVIDKFPISRPNLTFSTLTVSNMSPEDSSIYLCSVAIDRENTEAFFGQGTRLTVV.

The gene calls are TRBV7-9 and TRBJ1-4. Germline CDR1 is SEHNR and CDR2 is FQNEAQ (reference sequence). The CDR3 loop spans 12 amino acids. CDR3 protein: CASNMGNEKLFF.